This T cell receptor beta chain appears in the sequencing data of a study of low-dose radiotherapy and immunotherapy resistance in tumors. Turning to the study itself: Every two weeks, cyclophosphamide 200 mg/m2 was infused one day before radiation plus immunotherapy.

Time point: before trial treatment. Advanced solid tumors lacking tumor-infiltrating lymphocytes were present in eligible patients. This CDR3 spans 14 amino acids. Germline loops: CDR1 SGHVT, CDR2 SQSDAQ. First-strand cDNA used TRAV- and TRBV-specific primers, covering alpha and beta chains. TCRs were amplified for 15 to 20 PCR cycles with a constant-region primer and V-primer adapter. A single record per CDR3 protein comes from TCRdb applying MiXCR to the reads. The sample holds under 90,000 distinct CDR3 sequences, 31% seen once. Concerning this clonotype itself: It is likely a read error: a sequence one base away is far more abundant.

The receptor's source is a female donor with ovarian cancer. The chain recombines TRBV7-4 with TRBJ2-1, with unresolved D. The specimen comprised PBMCs, sampled before treatment. This chain's CDR3 is CASRLSSDYNEQFF. CDR3 in DNA: TGTGCCAGCCGCTTAAGCTCGGACTACAATGAGCAGTTCTTC.